This T cell receptor beta chain is drawn from a study of T cells in Graves' hyperthyroidism and ophthalmopathy. Study-wide points: The majority of expanded thyroid clonotypes above 0.001 also appeared in blood. Model output signaled ophthalmopathy a median approximately six months ahead of onset.

V dropped 5 bases and J dropped 6; count of bases not matched to a gene: 13. CDR3 size: 16 residues. The germline V gene has CDR1 MNHEY and CDR2 SMNVEV (reference sequence). This clonotype came up a few times. Its antigen is unidentified. RNA transcripts provided the source from which TCR beta CDR3 regions were amplified. HTBI primers were the set used in a first-round RT-PCR of the TCR CDR3. MiXCR was run by TCRdb on the multiplex PCR reads, yielding one entry per CDR3 protein. The table shows 550,000 to 600,000 distinct CDR3 sequences, with around 15% occurring only once. This receptor was taken from a woman in her late teens or twenties with Graves' hyperthyroidism. Material for sequencing was blood. The chain recombines TRBV27 with TRBJ2-3, with 8 bases that match TRBD2. The CDR3 coding sequence is TGTGCCAGCAGTCCCTTGACTAGCGCCTATGGGGATACGCAGTATTTT. It encodes CASSPLTSAYGDTQYF.